This TCR beta chain comes out of a study of response to subunit inactivated influenza vaccine. With regard to this clonotype: Its antigen is unknown. This could be a read error, since a much larger clone is one nucleotide away.

The CDR3 extends over 14 amino acids. Germline CDR1 LNHNV, CDR2 YYDKDF (reference sequence). General study findings and limits: Authors suggested each seasonal influenza vaccination recruits few new T cells.

Each CDR3 protein gets one entry after TCRdb re-called the RT-PCR reads with MiXCR. In the table there are around 570,000 distinct CDR3 sequences, 7.5% to 8.5% of which are singletons. This TCR derives from a man between 50 and 75 years old who received an inactivated influenza vaccine. This specimen consisted of PBMCs from blood, obtained roughly 24 months after vaccination. The chain joins TRBV15 to TRBJ2-1, with D unclear. In DNA, the CDR3 is TGTGCCTCCAGCAGAGATCCCGGTTTCAGTGAGCAGTTCTTC. Its translation: CASSRDPGFSEQFF.